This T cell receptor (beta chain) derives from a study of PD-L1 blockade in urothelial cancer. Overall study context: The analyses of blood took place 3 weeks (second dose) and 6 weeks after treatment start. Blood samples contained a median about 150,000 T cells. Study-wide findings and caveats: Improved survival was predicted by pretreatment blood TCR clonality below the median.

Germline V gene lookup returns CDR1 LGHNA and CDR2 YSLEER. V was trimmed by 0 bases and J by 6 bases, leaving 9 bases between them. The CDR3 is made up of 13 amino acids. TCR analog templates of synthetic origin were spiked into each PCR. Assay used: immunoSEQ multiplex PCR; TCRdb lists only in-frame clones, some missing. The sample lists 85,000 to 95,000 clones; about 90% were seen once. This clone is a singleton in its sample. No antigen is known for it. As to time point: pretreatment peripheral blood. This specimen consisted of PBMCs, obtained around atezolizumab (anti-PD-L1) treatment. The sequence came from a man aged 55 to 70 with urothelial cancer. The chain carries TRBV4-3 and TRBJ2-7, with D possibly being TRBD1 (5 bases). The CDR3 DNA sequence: TGCGCCAGCAGCCAAGATCAAAGGGGCGAGCAGTACTTC. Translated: CASSQDQRGEQYF.